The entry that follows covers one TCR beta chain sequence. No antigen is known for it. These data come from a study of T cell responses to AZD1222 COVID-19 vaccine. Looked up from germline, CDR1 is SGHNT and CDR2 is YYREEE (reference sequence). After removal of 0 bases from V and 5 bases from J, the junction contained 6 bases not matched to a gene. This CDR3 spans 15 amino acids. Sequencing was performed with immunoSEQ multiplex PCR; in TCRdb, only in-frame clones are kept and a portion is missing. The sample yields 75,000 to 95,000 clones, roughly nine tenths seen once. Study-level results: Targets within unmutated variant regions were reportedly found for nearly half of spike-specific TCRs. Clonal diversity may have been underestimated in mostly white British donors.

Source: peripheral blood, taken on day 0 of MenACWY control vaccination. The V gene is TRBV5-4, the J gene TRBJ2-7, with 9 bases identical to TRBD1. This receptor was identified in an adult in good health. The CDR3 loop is CASSLADRGVDEQYF. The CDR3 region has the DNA TGTGCCAGCAGCTTGGCGGACAGGGGAGTCGACGAGCAGTACTTC.